Here is one TCR beta chain with its context. The CDR3 extends over 15 amino acids. Germline-derived CDR1 and CDR2 are LGHDT and YNNKEL (reference sequence). Trimming cost V 4 bases and J 1 base; bases outside gene matches: 3. This entry is derived from a study of blood T cell repertoires in COVID-19. Study context: Donors in the United States, Italy and Spain gave samples during acute or convalescent COVID-19. Nucleic acid was either cDNA or gDNA, and it came from T cells, B-cell-depleted T cells, or PBMCs.

Authors' processing steps: Scientists estimated how many nucleated cells there were by amplifying reference gene primers. Libraries were prepared by immunoSEQ multiplex PCR; TCRdb keeps only in-frame clonotypes and omits some of them. That table gives V, J and clone size, and the DNA gave D and trimming. Among fewer than 350,000 clones, 75% to 85% were seen once, and the ten largest hold around 7.2%. The material sequenced was peripheral blood. The chain couples TRBV3-1 (or the pseudogene TRBV3-2) to TRBJ2-7; 11 bases are shared with TRBD2. This TCR was sampled from a human donor in a cohort sampled during active COVID-19. CDR3 in DNA: TGTGCCAGCAGCCGTACTAGCGGGGGTTCCTACGAGCAGTACTTC. Its protein product is CASSRTSGGSYEQYF.